Listed here is a single T cell receptor beta chain. As yet, its antigen is unknown. TCRdb reprocessed the reads via MiXCR and lists one record per CDR3 protein. Of about 490,000 distinct CDR3 sequences in the sample, approximately 11% were seen once. The CDR3 runs 16 residues. V lost 4 bases, J lost 6 bases, and 12 bases stayed unmatched. Germline lookup yields CDR1 LNHDA and CDR2 SQIVND (reference sequence). These data come from a study of T cell repertoires in cytomegalovirus infection. Across the study: CMV infection together with matching HLA type was indicated by public TCR beta signatures.

Study results and caveats: CMV-specific HLA-C-restricted TCR beta clonotypes dominated the ex vivo response. Public TCR beta family frequency separated CMV-and-HLA carriers, including in an independent cohort.

The sequence was collected from a human donor in good health (CMV status not recorded). Some clones in this sample may be carry-over from other donors' samples. Sequencing input: PBMCs. This chain connects TRBV19 to TRBJ2-7, with TRBD2 matching over 10 bases. As DNA, the CDR3 is TGTGCCAGTAGTAACATAGCGGGAGGCCCGTGGAGCGAGCAGTACTTC. Protein sequence: CASSNIAGGPWSEQYF.